This entry lists 9 T cell receptor beta chains sequenced from one sample in a study of radiotherapy plus CTLA-4 blockade in lung cancer. Assay used: immunoSEQ multiplex PCR; TCRdb lists only in-frame clones, some missing. The data show about 120,000 clones, with more than 80% seen just once and about 7% held by the top ten. The input for sequencing was peripheral blood, taken from a patient treated with radiotherapy plus ipilimumab. The receptor set was obtained from a human donor with non-small cell lung cancer that progressed on radiotherapy plus ipilimumab.

The chain employs TRBV6-1 and TRBJ2-5; D is possibly TRBD1 (6 bases). V lost 3 bases and J lost 0, with 17 bases in between. The CDR3 totals 17 residues. Germline CDR1 is MNHNS and CDR2 is SASEGT. CDR3 sequence reads: CASSDAIGTPYQETQYF. The CDR3 bases are TGTGCCAGCAGTGACGCTATCGGGACACCGTACCAAGAGACCCAGTACTTC.

V and J are TRBV19 and TRBJ2-2; the match to TRBD2 covers 7 bases. CDR1 LNHDA and CDR2 SQIVND come from the germline V gene (reference sequence). V was pared by 6 bases and J by 8 bases, with 12 bases of the junction left unmatched. The CDR3 totals 15 residues. The CDR3 here is CASSPGGPGLGELFF. The CDR3, as DNA: TGTGCCAGTAGCCCGGGGGGTCCTGGGCTGGGGGAGCTGTTTTTT.

V usage is TRBV7-2 and J usage is TRBJ1-3, with TRBD1 identical over 9 bases. V lost 5 bases and J lost 3; bases outside the gene matches: 8. The CDR3 has 16 residues. Germline V gives CDR1 SGHTA, CDR2 FQGNSA. CDR3 sequence: CASSIYTGGFGNTIYF. The CDR3 region has the DNA TGTGCCAGCAGCATATACACAGGGGGCTTTGGAAACACCATATATTTT.

This clone has a single count. CDR3 sequence: CASSIWGSYNEQFF. The CDR3 DNA reads TGTGCCAGTAGTATCTGGGGCTCCTACAATGAGCAGTTCTTC. The V call is TRBV19, the J call TRBJ2-1, with D unresolved. Germline-derived CDR1 and CDR2 are LNHDA and SQIVND (reference sequence). The CDR3 consists of 14 residues. Trimming cost V 3 bases and J 0 bases, with 6 bases left between them.

The chain employs TRBV18 and TRBJ1-5, with 10 bases matching TRBD1. J was trimmed by 7 bases and V by 2 bases; bases with no gene match: 2. The CDR3 is made up of 14 amino acids. Germline CDR1 KGHSH, CDR2 LQKENI. The CDR3 is CASSPGTGEQPQHF. The CDR3 region has the DNA TGTGCCAGCTCACCAGGGACAGGGGAGCAGCCCCAGCATTTT. The variable domain in full, completed from reference TRBV18 and TRBJ1-5, reads NAGVMQNPRHLVRRRGQEARLRCSPMKGHSHVYWYRQLPEEGLKFMVYLQKENIIDESGMPKERFSAEFPKEGPSILRIQQVVRGDSAAYFCASSPGTGEQPQHFGDGTRLSIL.

The V and J genes are TRBV2 and TRBJ1-3; 10 nucleotides match TRBD1. V was clipped by 6 bases and J by 2 bases; unmatched bases: 1. The CDR3 consists of 14 residues. Germline lookup yields CDR1 SNHLY and CDR2 FYNNEI. DNA for the CDR3: TGTGCCAGCAGCGGACAGGGGGCTGGAAACACCATATATTTT. Its translation is CASSGQGAGNTIYF.

The J gene is TRBJ2-7, the V gene TRBV4-2; 13 bases align to TRBD2. V lost 3 bases and J lost 1; bases outside the gene matches: 9. The germline V gene encodes CDR1 LGHNA and CDR2 YNFKEQ. The CDR3 contains 18 residues. The CDR3 DNA reads as TGTGCCAGCAGCCACGGACTAGCGGGAGCATCCACATCCTACGAGCAGTACTTC. Amino acid sequence: CASSHGLAGASTSYEQYF.

The rearrangement uses TRBV5-1 and TRBJ2-1; TRBD2 matches at 8 bases. This CDR3 has 13 amino acids. Germline V CDR1 and CDR2: SGHRS, YFSETQ. The ends lost 2 bases at V and 7 bases at J; junction bases unmatched: 2. The CDR3 sequence: CASSLGTSNEQFF. CDR3 DNA sequence: TGCGCCAGCAGCTTAGGGACTAGTAATGAGCAGTTCTTC.

This chain joins TRBV21-1 and TRBJ2-7. TRBV21-1 is designated a pseudogene. The CDR3 extends over 11 amino acids. This CDR3 is CASSKVYEQYF. For the CDR3, the DNA is TGTGCCAGCAGCAAAGTCTACGAGCAGTACTTC.